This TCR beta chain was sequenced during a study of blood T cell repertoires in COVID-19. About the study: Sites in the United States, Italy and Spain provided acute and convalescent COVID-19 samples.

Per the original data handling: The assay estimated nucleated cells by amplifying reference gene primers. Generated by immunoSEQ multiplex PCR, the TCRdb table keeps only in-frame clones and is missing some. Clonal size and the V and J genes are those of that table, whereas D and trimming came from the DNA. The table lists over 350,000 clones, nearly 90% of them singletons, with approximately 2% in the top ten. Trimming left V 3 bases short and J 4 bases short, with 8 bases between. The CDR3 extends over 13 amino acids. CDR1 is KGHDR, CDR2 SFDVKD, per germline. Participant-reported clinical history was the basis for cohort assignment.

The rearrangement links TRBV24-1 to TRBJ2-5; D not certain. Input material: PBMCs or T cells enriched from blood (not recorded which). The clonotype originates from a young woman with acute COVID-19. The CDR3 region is CATSDPSRETQYF. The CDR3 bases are TGTGCCACCAGTGATCCCAGTCGAGAGACCCAGTACTTC.